This entry describes one T cell receptor beta chain. It lacks a known antigen. No quality values exist for individual bases; no much larger clone is one base distant. This sample was included in a study of blood T cell repertoires in COVID-19 (TCRdb year 2020). Looking at the study overall: Collaborator samples came from the United States, Italy and Spain and covered acute and convalescent phases of COVID-19. HLA class I and class II types, where available, came from metadata supplied by the sample provider rather than from assay-based typing. The repertoires were released in a freely available public database meant as a resource for research on the immune response to SARS-CoV-2. Nearly every sample came with metadata listing a de-identified subject ID, COVID-19 status, age in years and sex. The dataset comprised deeply sampled blood TCRbeta repertoires from subjects exposed to, actively infected with, or recovered from COVID-19. The samples were drawn from two sources: the first 160 participants of the ongoing ImmuneRACE study, and over 950 subjects contributed by 6 global collaborators. The prospective study material was composed of cDNA or gDNA derived from T cells, B-cell-depleted T cells, or PBMCs.

TCRbeta CDR3 regions were amplified from genomic DNA by means of the immunoSEQ Assay, a bias-controlled multiplex PCR. Concerning the study's data processing: Nucleated cell counts per sample were estimated from amplification of reference gene primers within the assay. Sequence reads were collapsed and filtered to measure the absolute abundance of every unique TCRbeta CDR3 rearrangement. For each sample, productive Simpson clonality was calculated as the square root of Simpson's diversity index over productive rearrangements. TCRdb mirrors the immuneACCESS table, restricted to in-frame sequences. Some clones are absent from its copies; in checked studies, under half trace to an unresolved V gene, and the reason for the others is unknown. Clonal size and the V and J genes are those of that table, whereas D and trimming came from the DNA. This sample holds about 230,000 clones; 75% to 85% were observed only once. The ten biggest clones cover about 1.3% of the sample.

At one collaborating source in Seattle, patients were enrolled during active infection and were followed longitudinally through the course of disease. Collaborating institutions collected whole blood in K2EDTA tubes following their own protocols. For TCRbeta analysis, collaborator samples were shipped as frozen whole blood, as isolated PBMCs, or as DNA extracted from either sample type. Results the study describes overall, beyond this receptor: The quantity of clinical and demographic metadata differed by source and by participant and was supplied without curation.

Source material: peripheral blood. The sequence was collected from a woman aged 25 to 39 with COVID-19, enrolled during active disease.

The nucleotides read TGTGCCAGCAGCTCTACTGACAGGGGGACTGAAGCTTTCTTT. Its protein reads: CASSSTDRGTEAFF. This chain is built from TRBV7-3 and TRBJ1-1; 9 central bases correspond to TRBD1. The germline V gene specifies SGHTA as CDR1 and FQGTGA as CDR2. The CDR3 sequence holds 14 residues, the cysteine and phenylalanine included. The CDR3 DNA has 42 bases and is translated from base 1. Clipping removes 4 bases from V and 5 bases from J, with 5 as the unmatched junction base count.